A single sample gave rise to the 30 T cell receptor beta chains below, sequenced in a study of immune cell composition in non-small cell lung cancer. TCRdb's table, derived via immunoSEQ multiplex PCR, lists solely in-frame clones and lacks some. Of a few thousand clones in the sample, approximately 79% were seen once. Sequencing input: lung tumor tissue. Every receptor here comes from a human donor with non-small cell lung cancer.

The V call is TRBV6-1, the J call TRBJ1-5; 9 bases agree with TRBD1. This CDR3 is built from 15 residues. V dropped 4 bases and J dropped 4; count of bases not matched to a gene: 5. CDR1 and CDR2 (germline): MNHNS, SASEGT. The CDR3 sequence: CASSAGTGNNQPQHF. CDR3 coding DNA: TGTGCCAGCAGTGCCGGGACAGGGAATAATCAGCCCCAGCATTTT.

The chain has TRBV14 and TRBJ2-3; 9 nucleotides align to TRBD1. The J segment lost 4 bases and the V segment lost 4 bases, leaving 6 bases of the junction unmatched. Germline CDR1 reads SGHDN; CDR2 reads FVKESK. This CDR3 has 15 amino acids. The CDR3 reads CASSPTGGFADTQYF. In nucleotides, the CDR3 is TGTGCCAGCAGCCCGACAGGGGGTTTTGCAGATACGCAGTATTTT.

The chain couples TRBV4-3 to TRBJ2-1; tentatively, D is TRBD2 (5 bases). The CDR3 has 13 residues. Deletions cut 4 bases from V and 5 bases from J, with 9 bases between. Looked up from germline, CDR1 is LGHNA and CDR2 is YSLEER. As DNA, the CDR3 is TGCGCCAGCAGCCTATCCGGGAACAATGAGCAGTTCTTC. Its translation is CASSLSGNNEQFF.

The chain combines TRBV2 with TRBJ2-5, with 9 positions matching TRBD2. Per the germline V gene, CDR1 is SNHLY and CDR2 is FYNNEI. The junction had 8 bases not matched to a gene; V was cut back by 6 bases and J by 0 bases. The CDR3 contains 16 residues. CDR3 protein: CASRPLGGGDQETQYF. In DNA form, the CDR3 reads TGTGCCAGCAGGCCCCTTGGCGGGGGGGACCAAGAGACCCAGTACTTC.

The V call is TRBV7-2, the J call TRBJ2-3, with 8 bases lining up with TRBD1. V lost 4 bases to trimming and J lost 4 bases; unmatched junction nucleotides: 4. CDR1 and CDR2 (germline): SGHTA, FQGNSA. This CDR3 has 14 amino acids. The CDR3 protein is CASSSQGAADTQYF. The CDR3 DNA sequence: TGTGCCAGCAGCTCCCAGGGGGCGGCAGATACGCAGTATTTT.

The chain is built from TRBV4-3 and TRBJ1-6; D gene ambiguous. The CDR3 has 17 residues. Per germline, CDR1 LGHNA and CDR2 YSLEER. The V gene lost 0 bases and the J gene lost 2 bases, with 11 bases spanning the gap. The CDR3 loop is CASSQDSTNPYNSPLHF. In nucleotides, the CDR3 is TGCGCCAGCAGCCAAGATTCGACAAACCCCTATAATTCACCCCTCCACTTT.

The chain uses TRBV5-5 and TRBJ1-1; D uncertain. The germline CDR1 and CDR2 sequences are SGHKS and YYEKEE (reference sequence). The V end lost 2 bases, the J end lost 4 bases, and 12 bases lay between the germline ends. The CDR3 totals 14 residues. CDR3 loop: CASSFLGGSTEAFF. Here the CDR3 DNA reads TGTGCCAGCAGCTTTTTAGGCGGATCCACTGAAGCTTTCTTT. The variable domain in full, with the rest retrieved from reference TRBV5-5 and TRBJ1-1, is DAGVTQSPTHLIKTRGQQVTLRCSPISGHKSVSWYQQVLGQGPQFIFQYYEKEERGRGNFPDRFSARQFPNYSSELNVNALLLGDSALYLCASSFLGGSTEAFFGQGTRLTVV.

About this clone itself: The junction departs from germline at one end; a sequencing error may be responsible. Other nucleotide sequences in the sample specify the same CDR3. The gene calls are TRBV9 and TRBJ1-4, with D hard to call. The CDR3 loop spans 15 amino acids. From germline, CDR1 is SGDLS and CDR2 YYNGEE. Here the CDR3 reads CASSVDGQINEKLFF. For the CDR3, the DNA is TGTGCCAGTAGCGTAGATGGGCAGATTAATGAAAAACTGTTTTTT.

The CDR3 DNA sequence: TGTGCCAGCAGCTTACAGCCGACGGAGGCCTACAATGAGCAGTTCTTC. Its translation is CASSLQPTEAYNEQFF. The chain combines TRBV7-2 with TRBJ2-1; D perhaps matches TRBD2 (5 bases). Trimming removed 2 bases at V and 2 bases at J, with 13 bases between. The CDR3 is 16 amino acids. CDR1 SGHTA and CDR2 FQGNSA come from the germline V gene.

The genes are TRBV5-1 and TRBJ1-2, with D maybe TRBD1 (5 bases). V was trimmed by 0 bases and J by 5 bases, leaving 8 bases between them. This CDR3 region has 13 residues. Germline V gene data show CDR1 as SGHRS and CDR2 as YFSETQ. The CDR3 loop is CASSLGQTYGYTF. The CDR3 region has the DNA TGCGCCAGCAGCTTGGGACAGACGTATGGCTACACCTTC.

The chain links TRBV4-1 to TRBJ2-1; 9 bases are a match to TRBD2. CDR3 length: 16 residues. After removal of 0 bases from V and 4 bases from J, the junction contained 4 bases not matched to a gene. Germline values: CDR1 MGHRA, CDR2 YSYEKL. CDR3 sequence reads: CASSQEAAGGYNEQFF. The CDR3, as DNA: TGCGCCAGCAGCCAAGAAGCAGCGGGGGGATACAATGAGCAGTTCTTC.

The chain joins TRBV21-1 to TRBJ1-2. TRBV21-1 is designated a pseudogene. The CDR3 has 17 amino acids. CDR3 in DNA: TGTGCCAGCAGCAAAGTCCGATTCCTGCTAAGAATCTATGGCTACACCTTC. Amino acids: CASSKVRFLLRIYGYTF.

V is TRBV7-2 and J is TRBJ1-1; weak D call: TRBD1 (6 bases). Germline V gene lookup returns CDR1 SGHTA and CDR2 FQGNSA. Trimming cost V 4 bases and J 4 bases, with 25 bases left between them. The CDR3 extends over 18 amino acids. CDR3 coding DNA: TGTGCCAGCAGCTCCACTCCGAGAGAACAGGGATGGGCCACTGAAGCTTTCTTT. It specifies CASSSTPREQGWATEAFF.

The CDR3 nucleotides read TGTGCCAGCAGCCAAGACAGGGGATTATCTGAAGCTTTCTTT. Encoded protein: CASSQDRGLSEAFF. This sequence joins TRBV7-2 and TRBJ1-1; 8 nucleotides align to TRBD1. The trim removed 5 bases at V and 6 bases at J, leaving 8 bases unmatched. The germline V gene encodes CDR1 SGHTA and CDR2 FQGNSA. The CDR3 has 14 amino acids.

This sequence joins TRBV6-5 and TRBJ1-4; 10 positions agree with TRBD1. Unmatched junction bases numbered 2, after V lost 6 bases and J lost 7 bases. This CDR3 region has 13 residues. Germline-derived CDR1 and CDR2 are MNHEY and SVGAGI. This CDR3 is CASSRDRGEKLFF. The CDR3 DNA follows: TGTGCCAGCAGCAGGGACAGGGGTGAAAAACTGTTTTTT.

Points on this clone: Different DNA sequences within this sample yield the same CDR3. The CDR3 loop is CASSLGEGYGYTF. CDR3 DNA sequence: TGTGCCAGCAGCCTGGGAGAGGGATATGGCTACACCTTC. The chain has TRBV5-6 and TRBJ1-2; D is uncertain. This CDR3 is built from 13 residues. Germline CDR1 is SGHDT and CDR2 is YYEEEE. V was shortened by 4 bases and J by 5 bases, with 12 bases between the two germline ends. The full variable domain, with the rest looked up from reference TRBV5-6 and TRBJ1-2, is DAGVTQSPTHLIKTRGQQVTLRCSPKSGHDTVSWYQQALGQGPQFIFQYYEEEERQRGNFPDRFSGHQFPNYSSELNVNALLLGDSALYLCASSLGEGYGYTFGSGTRLTVV.

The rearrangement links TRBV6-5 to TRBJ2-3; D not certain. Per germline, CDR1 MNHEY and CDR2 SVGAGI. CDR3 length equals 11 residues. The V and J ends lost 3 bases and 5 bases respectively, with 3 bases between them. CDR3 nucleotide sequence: TGTGCCAGCAGTTATCTAGATACGCAGTATTTT. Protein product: CASSYLDTQYF.

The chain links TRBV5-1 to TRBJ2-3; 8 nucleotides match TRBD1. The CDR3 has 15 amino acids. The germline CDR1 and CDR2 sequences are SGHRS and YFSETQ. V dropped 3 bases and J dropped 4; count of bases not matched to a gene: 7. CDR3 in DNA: TGCGCCAGCAGCTCCCGGACAGGGTATCCAGATACGCAGTATTTT. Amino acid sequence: CASSSRTGYPDTQYF. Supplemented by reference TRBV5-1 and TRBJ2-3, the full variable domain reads KAGVTQTPRYLIKTRGQQVTLSCSPISGHRSVSWYQQTPGQGLQFLFEYFSETQRNKGNFPGRFSGRQFSNSRSEMNVSTLELGDSALYLCASSSRTGYPDTQYFGPGTRLTVL.

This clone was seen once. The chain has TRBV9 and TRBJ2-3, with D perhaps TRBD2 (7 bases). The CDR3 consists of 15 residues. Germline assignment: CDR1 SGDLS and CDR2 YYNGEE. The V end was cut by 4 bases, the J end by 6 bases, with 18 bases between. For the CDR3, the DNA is TGTGCCAGCAGCCCCCAAGGGGGGGCCAGTGATACGCAGTATTTT. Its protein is CASSPQGGASDTQYF.

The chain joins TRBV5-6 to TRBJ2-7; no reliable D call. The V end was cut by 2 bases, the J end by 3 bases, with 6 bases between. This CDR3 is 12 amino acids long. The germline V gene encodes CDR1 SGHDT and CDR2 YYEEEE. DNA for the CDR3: TGTGCCAGCAGCTTTTCCGTCTACGAGCAGTACTTC. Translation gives CASSFSVYEQYF.

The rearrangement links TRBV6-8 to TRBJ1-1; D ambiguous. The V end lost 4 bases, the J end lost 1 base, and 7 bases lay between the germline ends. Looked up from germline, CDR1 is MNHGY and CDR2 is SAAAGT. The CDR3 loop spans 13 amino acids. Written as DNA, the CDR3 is TGTGCCAGCAGTTCCTACAGGAACACTGAAGCTTTCTTT. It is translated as CASSSYRNTEAFF.

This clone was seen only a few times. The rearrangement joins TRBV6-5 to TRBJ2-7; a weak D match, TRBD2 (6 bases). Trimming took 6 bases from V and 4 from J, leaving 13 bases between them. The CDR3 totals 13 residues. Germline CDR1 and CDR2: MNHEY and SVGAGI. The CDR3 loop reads CASSPAGRYEQYF. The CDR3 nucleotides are TGTGCCAGCAGCCCCGCGGGACGATACGAGCAGTACTTC.

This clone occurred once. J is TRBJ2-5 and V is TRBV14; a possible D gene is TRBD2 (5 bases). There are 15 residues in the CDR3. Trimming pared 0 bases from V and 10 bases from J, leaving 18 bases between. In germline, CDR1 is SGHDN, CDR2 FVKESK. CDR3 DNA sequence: TGTGCCAGCAGCCAAGATATGCCGGGAAGTTCCCTCCAGTACTTC. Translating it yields CASSQDMPGSSLQYF.

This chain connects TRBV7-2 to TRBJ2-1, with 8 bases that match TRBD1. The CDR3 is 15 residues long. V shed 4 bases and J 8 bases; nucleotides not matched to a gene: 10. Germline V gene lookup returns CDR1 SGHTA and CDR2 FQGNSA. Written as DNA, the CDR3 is TGTGCCAGCAGCTCCTCTCGGACAGGGTCCGATGAGCAGTTCTTC. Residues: CASSSSRTGSDEQFF. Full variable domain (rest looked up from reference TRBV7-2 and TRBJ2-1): GAGVSQSPSNKVTEKGKDVELRCDPISGHTALYWYRQSLGQGLEFLIYFQGNSAPDKSGLPSDRFSAERTGGSVSTLTIQRTQQEDSAVYLCASSSSRTGSDEQFFGPGTRLTVL.

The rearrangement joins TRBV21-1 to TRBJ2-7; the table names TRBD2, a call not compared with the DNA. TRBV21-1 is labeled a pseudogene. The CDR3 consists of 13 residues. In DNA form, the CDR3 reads TGTGCCAGCACCCCTAGCAAAAGCTACGAGCAGTACTTC. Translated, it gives CASTPSKSYEQYF.

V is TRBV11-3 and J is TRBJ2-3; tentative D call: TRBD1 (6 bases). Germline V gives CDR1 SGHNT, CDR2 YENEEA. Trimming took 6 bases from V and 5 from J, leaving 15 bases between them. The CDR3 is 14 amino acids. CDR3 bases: TGTGCCAGCAGACGGGACAACATGAGAGATACGCAGTATTTT. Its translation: CASRRDNMRDTQYF.

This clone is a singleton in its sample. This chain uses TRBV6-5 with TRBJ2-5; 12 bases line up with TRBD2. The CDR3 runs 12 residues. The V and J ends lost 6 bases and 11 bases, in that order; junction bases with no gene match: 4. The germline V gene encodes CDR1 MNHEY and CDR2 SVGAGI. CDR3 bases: TGTGCCAGCAGCCGGACTAGCGGGACGCAGTACTTC. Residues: CASSRTSGTQYF.

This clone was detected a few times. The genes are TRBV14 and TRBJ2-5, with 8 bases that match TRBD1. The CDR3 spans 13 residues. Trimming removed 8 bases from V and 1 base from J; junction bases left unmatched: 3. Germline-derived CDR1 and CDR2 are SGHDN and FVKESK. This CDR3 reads CASRTGGQETQYF. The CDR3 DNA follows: TGTGCCAGCCGAACAGGGGGCCAAGAGACCCAGTACTTC.

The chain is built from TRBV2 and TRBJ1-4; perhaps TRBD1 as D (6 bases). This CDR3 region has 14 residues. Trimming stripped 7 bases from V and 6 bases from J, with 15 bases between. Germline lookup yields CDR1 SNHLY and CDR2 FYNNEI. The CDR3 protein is CASKLGANDEKLFF. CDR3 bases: TGTGCCAGCAAACTGGGGGCCAATGATGAAAAACTGTTTTTT.

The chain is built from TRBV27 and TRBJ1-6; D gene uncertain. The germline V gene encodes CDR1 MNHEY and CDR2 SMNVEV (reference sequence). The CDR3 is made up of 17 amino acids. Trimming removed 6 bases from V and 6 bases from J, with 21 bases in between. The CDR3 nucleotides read TGTGCCAGCAGACAGAACCCATCCGGGAATGGTAATTCACCCCTCCACTTT. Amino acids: CASRQNPSGNGNSPLHF.